These 17 T cell receptor beta chains share one sample of origin, sequenced in a study of T cell changes during pregnancy in multiple sclerosis. Profiled with immunoSEQ multiplex PCR; TCRdb holds only in-frame clones, not every one. The sample lists about 24,000 clones, more than 75% occurring once. Here the sequenced sample was CD4+ T cells from peripheral blood mononuclear cells, taken in the first trimester of pregnancy. The receptor source for this set is a female donor in good health, enrolled as a control in a pregnancy study.

V and J are TRBV5-1 and TRBJ2-7; D possibly corresponds to TRBD1 (5 bases). CDR1 and CDR2 from the germline V gene are SGHRS and YFSETQ. This CDR3 contains 14 residues. V lost 0 bases and J 2 bases, leaving 9 bases between the germline ends. The CDR3 coding sequence is TGCGCCAGCAGCTTGGGTGTAGGGGCCTACGAGCAGTACTTC. Translation gives CASSLGVGAYEQYF. The variable domain in full, with the rest retrieved from reference TRBV5-1 and TRBJ2-7, is KAGVTQTPRYLIKTRGQQVTLSCSPISGHRSVSWYQQTPGQGLQFLFEYFSETQRNKGNFPGRFSGRQFSNSRSEMNVSTLELGDSALYLCASSLGVGAYEQYFGPGTRLTVT.

The chain is built from TRBV4-2 and TRBJ2-7; TRBD2 aligns across 9 bases. Germline CDR1 LGHNA, CDR2 YNFKEQ. The trim removed 0 bases at V and 6 bases at J, leaving 9 bases unmatched. This CDR3 comprises 16 residues. The CDR3: CASSQEGGVAGVEQYF. CDR3 nucleotide sequence: TGTGCCAGCAGCCAAGAAGGAGGGGTAGCGGGGGTCGAGCAGTACTTC.

The V and J genes are TRBV7-6 and TRBJ1-2, with 9 bases that match TRBD1. J gave up 7 bases and V 4 bases, and 10 bases lay outside the gene matches. This CDR3 has 15 residues. The germline gives CDR1 SGHVS, CDR2 FNYEAQ. The CDR3, as DNA: TGTGCCAGCAGCTCGGACAGGGGACGATATGGTGGCTACACCTTC. Protein product: CASSSDRGRYGGYTF.

The chain employs TRBV7-9 and TRBJ2-7, with D unresolved. The CDR3 is made up of 13 amino acids. Trimming shortened V by 1 base and J by 5 bases, and 9 bases separated the two germline ends. The germline V gene has CDR1 SEHNR and CDR2 FQNEAQ (reference sequence). The CDR3, as DNA: TGTGCCAGCAGCTTAGGGTCAGAAAACGAGCAGTACTTC. Protein sequence: CASSLGSENEQYF. Drawing the rest from reference TRBV7-9 and TRBJ2-7, the complete variable domain is DTGVSQNPRHKITKRGQNVTFRCDPISEHNRLYWYRQTLGQGPEFLTYFQNEAQLEKSRLLSDRFSAERPKGSFSTLEIQRTEQGDSAMYLCASSLGSENEQYFGPGTRLTVT.

This sequence joins TRBV6-5 and TRBJ2-5; TRBD2 is a possible D gene (6 bases). Germline loops: CDR1 MNHEY, CDR2 SVGAGI. V lost 2 bases and J 5 bases, leaving 9 bases between the germline ends. This CDR3 has 13 amino acids. The CDR3 region has the DNA TGTGCCAGCAGTTACACTAGCCTGGAGACCCAGTACTTC. Its protein product is CASSYTSLETQYF.

The chain couples TRBV5-1 to TRBJ2-5; 16 positions agree with TRBD2. CDR3 length equals 17 residues. The junction had 3 bases not matched to a gene; V was cut back by 3 bases and J by 1 base. Germline CDR1 reads SGHRS; CDR2 reads YFSETQ. Here the CDR3 DNA reads TGCGCCAGCAGCTCGGGACTAGCGGGGGGGTTCCAAGAGACCCAGTACTTC. It specifies CASSSGLAGGFQETQYF.

The rearrangement links TRBV5-4 to TRBJ2-7, with 8 bases fitting TRBD1. CDR3 length equals 13 residues. After removal of 2 bases from V and 6 bases from J, the junction contained 4 bases not matched to a gene. Germline V CDR1 and CDR2: SGHNT, YYREEE (reference sequence). CDR3 bases: TGTGCCAGCAGCTTCCGGGACAGGATCGAGCAGTACTTC. As protein: CASSFRDRIEQYF. Based on the CDR3 plus reference TRBV5-4 and TRBJ2-7, the full variable domain is ETGVTQSPTHLIKTRGQQVTLRCSSQSGHNTVSWYQQALGQGPQFIFQYYREEENGRGNFPPRFSGLQFPNYSSELNVNALELDDSALYLCASSFRDRIEQYFGPGTRLTVT.

The rearrangement links TRBV2 to TRBJ2-1; TRBD1 matches 8 bases. The CDR3 consists of 15 residues. V shed 6 bases and J 3 bases; nucleotides not matched to a gene: 7. Germline CDR1 reads SNHLY; CDR2 reads FYNNEI. CDR3 coding DNA: TGTGCCAGCAGGCCTGACAGGGGCCGCTACAATGAGCAGTTCTTC. This codes for CASRPDRGRYNEQFF.

The V gene is TRBV28, the J gene TRBJ2-7, with D maybe TRBD2 (6 bases). The germline V gene encodes CDR1 MDHEN and CDR2 SYDVKM. The CDR3 covers 12 residues. The V gene lost 2 bases and the J gene lost 4 bases, with 6 bases spanning the gap. CDR3 in DNA: TGTGCCAGCAGTTTAGCGGGATACGAGCAGTACTTC. This codes for CASSLAGYEQYF.

This chain joins TRBV30 and TRBJ1-4; 7 bases fit TRBD1. CDR1 is GTSNPN and CDR2 is SVGIG in the germline V gene (reference sequence). Unmatched junction bases numbered 10, after V lost 8 bases and J lost 7 bases. The CDR3 length is 13 residues. The CDR3 reads CAGLGGGVEKLFF. CDR3 nucleotides: TGTGCCGGATTAGGAGGGGGCGTTGAAAAACTGTTTTTT.

V usage is TRBV6-5 and J usage is TRBJ1-6, with D unresolved. Per the germline V gene, CDR1 is MNHEY and CDR2 is SVGAGI. The CDR3 is made up of 16 amino acids. V was cut by 2 bases and J by 3 bases, with 11 bases left in between. The DNA for the CDR3 is TGTGCCAGCAGTTACGCGGTACCTAACTATAATTCACCCCTCCACTTT. Translation: CASSYAVPNYNSPLHF.

The rearrangement links TRBV5-1 to TRBJ2-2; TRBD1 agrees at 8 bases. The CDR3 is 17 amino acids. V shed 4 bases and J 0 bases; nucleotides not matched to a gene: 8. The germline gives CDR1 SGHRS, CDR2 YFSETQ. The CDR3 loop is CASSKRRDRSNTGELFF. DNA of the CDR3: TGCGCCAGCAGCAAACGCCGGGACAGGTCGAACACCGGGGAGCTGTTTTTT.

The J gene is TRBJ1-2, the V gene TRBV7-8, with TRBD1 matching 9 bases. Germline V lookup: CDR1 SGHVS, CDR2 FQNEAQ. The CDR3 is made up of 13 amino acids. Unmatched junction bases numbered 3, after V lost 4 bases and J lost 6 bases. CDR3 DNA sequence: TGTGCCAGCAGCTCGGACAGGGGACATGGCTACACCTTC. It specifies CASSSDRGHGYTF.

In DNA form, the CDR3 reads TGTGCCAGCAGTTACGGACAGGGGGCGACTGAAGCTTTCTTT. Its protein is CASSYGQGATEAFF. The chain combines TRBV6-6 with TRBJ1-1; TRBD1 agrees at 11 bases. Germline-derived CDR1 and CDR2 are MNHNY and SVGAGI (reference sequence). There are 14 residues in the CDR3. The ends lost 2 bases at V and 5 bases at J; junction bases unmatched: 1.

This clone showed up just once. The rearrangement uses TRBV28 and TRBJ2-6; perhaps TRBD2 as D (5 bases). This CDR3 spans 18 amino acids. V lost 7 bases and J 0 bases, leaving 19 bases between the germline ends. CDR1 and CDR2 (germline): MDHEN, SYDVKM. The CDR3 nucleotides are TGTGCCAGCAACGTGGACTCGTTTTTCAGCTCTGGGGCCAACGTCCTGACTTTC. It translates to CASNVDSFFSSGANVLTF.

The V gene is TRBV7-3, the J gene TRBJ1-2; 7 nucleotides agree with TRBD1. The CDR3 runs 13 residues. Germline values: CDR1 SGHTA, CDR2 FQGTGA. After removal of 5 bases from V and 3 bases from J, the junction contained 3 bases not matched to a gene. For the CDR3, the DNA is TGTGCCAGCAGCCTGGGGACAGACTATGGCTACACCTTC. This encodes CASSLGTDYGYTF.

The genes are TRBV7-2 and TRBJ2-7; the D gene is possibly TRBD2 (6 bases). V shed 1 base and J shed 0 bases, with 13 bases lying between them. The CDR3 extends over 16 amino acids. Germline V lookup: CDR1 SGHTA, CDR2 FQGNSA. Here the CDR3 reads CASSLGQTSSSYEQYF. CDR3 nucleotides: TGTGCCAGCAGCTTAGGGCAGACTAGTAGCTCCTACGAGCAGTACTTC.